This T cell receptor beta chain appears in the sequencing data of a study of molecular identifiers for immune sequencing clone quantification (dated by TCRdb to the late 2010s). General notes on the study: For a replicate experiment, the RNA from either about 20,000 or 100,000 naive CD8 T cells was divided into five aliquots, and four of those aliquots went on to sequencing. The study was a methods study using CD8 T cells to benchmark molecular-identifier clustering-based TCR repertoire sequencing (MIDCIRS) and TCR RNA copy counting. Findings and caveats that apply to the study as a whole: When barcode sub-clustering was not used, chimeric consensus sequences inflated TCR diversity, with chimeras reaching as high as 47%. Spiked-in Jurkat TCR RNA equal to a single cell's worth was reported to be detectable even within 1,200,000 naive CD8 T cells. The sizes of highly expanded clones could end up underestimated when identical TCR molecules share a barcode. The naive libraries included spiked-in Jurkat TCR RNA (about nine copies' worth), and this RNA is not part of the donor repertoire. Approximately 3.1 recovered TCR RNA copies per cell were obtained by modeling, versus about 10 by digital PCR, implying a capture efficiency of about 30%. Clones above 20 RNA copies held over 98% of molecules in CMV-specific effector cells but under 1% in naive cells.

To prepare the library, PCR was applied. Data came from a NextSeq 500. Bulk TCR libraries were prepared as previously described, using TCR primers listed in Table S5. Total RNA was purified with the Qiagen AllPrep DNA/RNA kit. Before analysis, reads from multiple sequencing runs of the same library were pooled. The paper's data handling went like this. Reads were retained only if an exact TCR constant sequence was present, and the retained reads were trimmed to 150 nt and grouped according to their 12-nt molecular barcodes. Reads within each barcode group were sub-clustered using a 15% Levenshtein threshold, and quality-weighted consensus sequences were constructed for each RNA molecule. Non-functional sequences were filtered out, along with any lower-count sequence sitting one edit away from another sequence. Based on fitting two negative binomial distributions, any barcode sub-cluster with under 20% of the maximum read count was discarded. TCRdb took the public reads, trimmed them with fastp at Q25, ran MiXCR for clone calling and kept in-frame beta chains. Identical CDR3 proteins give one entry, which carries the most common genes and DNA. The V and J calls shown here were made by TCRdb, not taken from the authors' results. The sample includes approximately 500,000 distinct CDR3 sequences, with around 23% observed a single time. Roughly 0.77% of the sample lies in the top ten.

This clonotype was found many times. Its antigen is still unknown. No quality values exist for individual bases; no much larger clone is one base distant. Libraries of naive CD8 T cells were built from anywhere between about 19,000 and 1,000,000 sorted cells, with 10%, 30% or 50% of the purified RNA used. Naive CD8 T cells were FACS-sorted as CD8+CD4-CCR7+CD45RA+ on a BD FACSAria II into RLT Plus buffer. Approximately 9 TCR copies' worth of Jurkat RNA were spiked into roughly 20,000-1,000,000 naive CD8 T cell samples to test detection sensitivity. Enrichment of CD8 T cells was performed with RosetteSep CD8+ T Cell Enrichment Cocktail and Ficoll-Paque, after which ACK red cell lysis was carried out. The germline V and J ends show losses of 6 bases and 4 bases respectively, and no gene match explains 5 bases of the junction. The CDR3 runs 14 residues from the cysteine to the phenylalanine. Only the CDR3 DNA is retained, 42 bases long and in frame from the first base. CDR1 and CDR2 (DFQATT, SNEGSKA) derive from the germline V gene (reference sequence).

The source of this sequence is a human donor in good health. Some libraries in this study had Jurkat cell RNA spiked in. Material: naive CD8+ T cells from blood, with Jurkat cell RNA spiked in. Explained via the paper, the cell subset or site label denotes: FACS-sorted CD8+CD4-CCR7+CD45RA+ naive T cells. Recombination joined TRBV20-1 with TRBJ2-3; the central 12 bases match TRBD2. CDR3 loop: CSARLAGAPDTQYF. The nucleotides read TGCAGTGCGAGACTAGCGGGAGCCCCAGATACGCAGTATTTT.